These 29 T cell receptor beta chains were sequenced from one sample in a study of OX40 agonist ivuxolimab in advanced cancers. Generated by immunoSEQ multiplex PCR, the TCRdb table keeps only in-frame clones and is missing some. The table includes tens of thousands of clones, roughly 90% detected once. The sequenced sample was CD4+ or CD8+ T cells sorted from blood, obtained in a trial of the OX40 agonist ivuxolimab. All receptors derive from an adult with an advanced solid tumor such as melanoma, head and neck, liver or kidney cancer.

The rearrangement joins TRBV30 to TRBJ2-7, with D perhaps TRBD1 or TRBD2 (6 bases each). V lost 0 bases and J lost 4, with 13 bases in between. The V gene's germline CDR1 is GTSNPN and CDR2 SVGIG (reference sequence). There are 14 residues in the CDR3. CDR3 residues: CAWSVHGGGYEQYF. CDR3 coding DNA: TGTGCCTGGAGTGTACACGGGGGCGGGTACGAGCAGTACTTC. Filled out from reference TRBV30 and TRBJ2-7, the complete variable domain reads SQTIHQWPATLVQPVGSPLSLECTVEGTSNPNLYWYRQAAGRGLQLLFYSVGIGQISSEVPQNLSASRPQDRQFILSSKKLLLSDSGFYLCAWSVHGGGYEQYFGPGTRLTVT.

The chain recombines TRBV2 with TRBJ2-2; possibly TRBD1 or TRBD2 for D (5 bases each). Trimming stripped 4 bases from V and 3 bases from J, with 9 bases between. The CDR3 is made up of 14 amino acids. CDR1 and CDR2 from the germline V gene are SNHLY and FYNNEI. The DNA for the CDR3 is TGTGCCAGCAGTGGGGACGGAGACACCGGGGAGCTGTTTTTT. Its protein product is CASSGDGDTGELFF.

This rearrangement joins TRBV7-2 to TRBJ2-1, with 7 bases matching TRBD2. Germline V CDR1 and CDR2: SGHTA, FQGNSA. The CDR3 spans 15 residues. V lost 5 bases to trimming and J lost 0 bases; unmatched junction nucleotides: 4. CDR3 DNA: TGTGCCAGCAGCGGCGGGGGAAGCTCCTACAATGAGCAGTTCTTC. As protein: CASSGGGSSYNEQFF.

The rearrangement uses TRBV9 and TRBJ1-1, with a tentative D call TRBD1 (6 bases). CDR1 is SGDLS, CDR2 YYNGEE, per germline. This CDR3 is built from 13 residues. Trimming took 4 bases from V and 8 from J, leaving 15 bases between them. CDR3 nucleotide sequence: TGTGCCAGCAGCCCCTCACTCACAGGGGAAGCTTTCTTT. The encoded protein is CASSPSLTGEAFF.

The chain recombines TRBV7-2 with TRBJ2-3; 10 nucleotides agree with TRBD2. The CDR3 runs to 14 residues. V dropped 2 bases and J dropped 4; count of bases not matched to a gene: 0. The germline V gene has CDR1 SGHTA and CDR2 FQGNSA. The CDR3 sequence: CASSLLAGADTQYF. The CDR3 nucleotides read TGTGCCAGCAGCTTACTAGCGGGGGCAGATACGCAGTATTTT.

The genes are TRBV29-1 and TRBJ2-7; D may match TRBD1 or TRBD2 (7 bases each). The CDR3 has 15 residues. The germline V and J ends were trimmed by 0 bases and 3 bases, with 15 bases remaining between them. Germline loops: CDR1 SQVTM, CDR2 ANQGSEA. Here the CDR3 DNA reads TGCAGCGTTGAAGAGCGGGGGCAGGGGGACTACGAGCAGTACTTC. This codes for CSVEERGQGDYEQYF.

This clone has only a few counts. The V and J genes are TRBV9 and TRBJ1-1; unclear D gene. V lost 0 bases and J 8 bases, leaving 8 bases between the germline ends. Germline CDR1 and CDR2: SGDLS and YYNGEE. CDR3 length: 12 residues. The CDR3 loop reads CASSVGGGEAFF. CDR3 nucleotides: TGTGCCAGCAGCGTAGGGGGTGGGGAAGCTTTCTTT.

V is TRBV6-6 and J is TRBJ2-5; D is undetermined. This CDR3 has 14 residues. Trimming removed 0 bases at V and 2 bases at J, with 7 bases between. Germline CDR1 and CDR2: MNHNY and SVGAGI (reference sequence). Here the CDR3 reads CASSYSRFQETQYF. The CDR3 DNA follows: TGTGCCAGCAGTTACTCTAGATTTCAAGAGACCCAGTACTTC.

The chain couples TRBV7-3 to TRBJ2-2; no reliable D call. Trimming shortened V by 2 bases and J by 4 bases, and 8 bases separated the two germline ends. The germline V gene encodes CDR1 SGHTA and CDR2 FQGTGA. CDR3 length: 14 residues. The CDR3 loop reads CASSLSSSTGELFF. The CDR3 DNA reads TGTGCCAGCAGCTTATCCTCTTCCACCGGGGAGCTGTTTTTT.

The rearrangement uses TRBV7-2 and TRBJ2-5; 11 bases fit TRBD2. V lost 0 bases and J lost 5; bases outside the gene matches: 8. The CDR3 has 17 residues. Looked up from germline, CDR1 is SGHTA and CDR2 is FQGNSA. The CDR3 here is CASSLALAGVRKETQYF. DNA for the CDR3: TGTGCCAGCAGCTTAGCACTAGCGGGGGTGAGGAAGGAGACCCAGTACTTC.

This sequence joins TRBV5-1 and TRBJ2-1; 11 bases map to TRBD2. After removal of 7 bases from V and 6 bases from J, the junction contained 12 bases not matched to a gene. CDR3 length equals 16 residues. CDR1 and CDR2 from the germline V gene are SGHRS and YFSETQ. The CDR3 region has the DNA TGCGCCAGCGATCGAATAGCGGGGGGGCCTTCCAATGAGCAGTTCTTC. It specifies CASDRIAGGPSNEQFF.

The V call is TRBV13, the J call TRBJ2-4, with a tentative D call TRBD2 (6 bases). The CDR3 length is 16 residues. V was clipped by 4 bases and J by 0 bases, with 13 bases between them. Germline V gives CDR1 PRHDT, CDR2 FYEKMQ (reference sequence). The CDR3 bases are TGTGCCAGCAGCTGGGGCGGGGAAGGAGCCAAAAACATTCAGTACTTC. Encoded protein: CASSWGGEGAKNIQYF.

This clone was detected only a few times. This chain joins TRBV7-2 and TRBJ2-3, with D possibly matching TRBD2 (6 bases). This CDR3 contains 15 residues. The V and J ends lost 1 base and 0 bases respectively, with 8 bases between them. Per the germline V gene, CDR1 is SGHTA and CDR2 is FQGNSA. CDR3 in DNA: TGTGCCAGCAGCTTAGTGGCGGGAAGCACAGATACGCAGTATTTT. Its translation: CASSLVAGSTDTQYF.

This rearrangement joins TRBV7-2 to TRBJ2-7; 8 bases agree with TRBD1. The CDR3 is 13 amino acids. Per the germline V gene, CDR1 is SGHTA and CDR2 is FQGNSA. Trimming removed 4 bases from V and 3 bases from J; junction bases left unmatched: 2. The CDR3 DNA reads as TGTGCCAGCAGCTGGGGACAGGACTACGAGCAGTACTTC. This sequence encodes CASSWGQDYEQYF.

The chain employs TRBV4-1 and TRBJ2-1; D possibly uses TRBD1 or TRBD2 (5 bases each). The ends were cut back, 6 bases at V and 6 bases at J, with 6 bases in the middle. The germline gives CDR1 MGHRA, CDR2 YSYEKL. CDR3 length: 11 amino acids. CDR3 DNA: TGCGCCAGCAGTGGGGGCAATGAGCAGTTCTTC. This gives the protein CASSGGNEQFF.

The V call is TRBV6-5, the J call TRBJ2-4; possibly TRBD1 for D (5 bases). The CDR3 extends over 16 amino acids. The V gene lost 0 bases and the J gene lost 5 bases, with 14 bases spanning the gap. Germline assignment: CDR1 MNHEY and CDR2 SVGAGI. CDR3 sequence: CASSYSAESGQNIQYF. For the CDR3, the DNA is TGTGCCAGCAGTTACTCGGCAGAATCAGGGCAAAACATTCAGTACTTC.

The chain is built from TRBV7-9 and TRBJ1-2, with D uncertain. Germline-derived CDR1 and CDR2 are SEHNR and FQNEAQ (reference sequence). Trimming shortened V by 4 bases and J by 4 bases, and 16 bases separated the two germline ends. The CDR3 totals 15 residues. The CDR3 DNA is TGTGCCAGCAGCTCGCCCAGCAGCGTAAGCTATGGCTACACCTTC. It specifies CASSSPSSVSYGYTF.

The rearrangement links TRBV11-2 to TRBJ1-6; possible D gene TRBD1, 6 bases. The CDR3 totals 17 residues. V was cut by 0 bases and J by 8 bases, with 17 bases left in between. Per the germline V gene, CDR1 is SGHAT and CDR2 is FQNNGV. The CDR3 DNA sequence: TGTGCCAGCAGCTTAGATAGTTTGTCAGGGGTTCATTCACCCCTCCACTTT. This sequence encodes CASSLDSLSGVHSPLHF.

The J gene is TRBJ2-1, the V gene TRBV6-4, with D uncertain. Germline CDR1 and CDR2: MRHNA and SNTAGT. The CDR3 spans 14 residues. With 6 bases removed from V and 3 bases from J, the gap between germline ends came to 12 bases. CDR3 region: CASREFPGYNEQFF. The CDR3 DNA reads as TGTGCCAGCAGGGAGTTTCCGGGCTACAATGAGCAGTTCTTC.

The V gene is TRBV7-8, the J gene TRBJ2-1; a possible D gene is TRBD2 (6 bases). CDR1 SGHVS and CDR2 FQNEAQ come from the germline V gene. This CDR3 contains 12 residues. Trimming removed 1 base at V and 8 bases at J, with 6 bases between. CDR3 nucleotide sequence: TGTGCCAGCAGCTTAGGACTAGATGAGCAGTTCTTC. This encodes CASSLGLDEQFF.

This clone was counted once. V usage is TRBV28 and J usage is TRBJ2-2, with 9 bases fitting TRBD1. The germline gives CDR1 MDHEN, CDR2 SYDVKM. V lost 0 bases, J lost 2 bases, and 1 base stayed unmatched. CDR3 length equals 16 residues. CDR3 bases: TGTGCCAGCAGTTTATGGGGACAGGGTAACACCGGGGAGCTGTTTTTT. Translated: CASSLWGQGNTGELFF.

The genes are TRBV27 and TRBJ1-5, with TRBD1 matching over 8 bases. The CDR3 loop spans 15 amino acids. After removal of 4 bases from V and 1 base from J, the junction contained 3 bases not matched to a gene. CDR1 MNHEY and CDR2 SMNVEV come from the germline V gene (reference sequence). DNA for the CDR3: TGTGCCAGCAGTTCTTACAGGGGGAGCAATCAGCCCCAGCATTTT. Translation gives CASSSYRGSNQPQHF.

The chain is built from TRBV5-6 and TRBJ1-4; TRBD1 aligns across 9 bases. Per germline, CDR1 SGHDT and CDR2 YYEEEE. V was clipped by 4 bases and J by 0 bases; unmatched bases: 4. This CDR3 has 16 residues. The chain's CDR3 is CASSLGQGTTNEKLFF. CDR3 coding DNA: TGTGCCAGCAGCCTTGGACAGGGGACAACTAATGAAAAACTGTTTTTT.

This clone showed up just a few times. CDR3 sequence (DNA): TGTGCCAGCAGTTACACCGGGGGCGAGAATCAGCCCCAGCATTTT. Residues: CASSYTGGENQPQHF. The genes are TRBV6-5 and TRBJ1-5; perhaps TRBD1 as D (6 bases). The length of the CDR3 is 15 residues. V lost 2 bases to trimming and J lost 4 bases, with 12 bases between them. CDR1 is MNHEY and CDR2 is SVGAGI in the germline V gene.

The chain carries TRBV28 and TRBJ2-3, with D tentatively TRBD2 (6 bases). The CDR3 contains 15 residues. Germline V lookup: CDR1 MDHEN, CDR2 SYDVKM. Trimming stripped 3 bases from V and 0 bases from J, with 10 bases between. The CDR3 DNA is TGTGCCAGCAGTTTCGGGGACTTGAGCACAGATACGCAGTATTTT. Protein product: CASSFGDLSTDTQYF.

CDR3 protein: CASSKGGRNEQFF. CDR3 nucleotide sequence: TGTGCCAGCAGCAAGGGGGGGCGGAATGAGCAGTTCTTC. The chain has TRBV21-1 and TRBJ2-1; the table's D call of TRBD2 was not tested on the DNA. TRBV21-1 has pseudogene status. The CDR3 runs to 13 residues.

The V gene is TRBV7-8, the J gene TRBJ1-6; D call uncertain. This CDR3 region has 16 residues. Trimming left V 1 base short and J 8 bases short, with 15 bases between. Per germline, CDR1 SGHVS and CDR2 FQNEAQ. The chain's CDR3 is CASSLVRVLGDSPLHF. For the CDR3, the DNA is TGTGCCAGCAGCTTAGTTAGAGTCCTTGGAGATTCACCCCTCCACTTT.

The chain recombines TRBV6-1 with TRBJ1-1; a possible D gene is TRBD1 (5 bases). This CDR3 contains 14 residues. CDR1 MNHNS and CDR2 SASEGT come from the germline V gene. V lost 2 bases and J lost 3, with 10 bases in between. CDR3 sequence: CASSEFGGHTEAFF. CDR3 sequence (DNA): TGTGCCAGCAGTGAATTTGGGGGACACACTGAAGCTTTCTTT.

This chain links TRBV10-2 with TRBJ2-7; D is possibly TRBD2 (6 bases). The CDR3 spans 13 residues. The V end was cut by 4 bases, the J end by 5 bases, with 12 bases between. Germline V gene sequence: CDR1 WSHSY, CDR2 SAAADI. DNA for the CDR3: TGCGCCAGCAGTGTAGGAGGGAACAACGAGCAGTACTTC. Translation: CASSVGGNNEQYF.